The rows below give T cell receptor beta chains drawn from one sample of a study of technical replicates of blood from several donors. Clones were read by immunoSEQ multiplex PCR, and TCRdb kept only the in-frame ones, dropping some. The sample has roughly 64,000 clones; approximately 86% are singletons. Material for sequencing was PBMCs. Receptors originate from a human donor in good health. Some clones in this sample may be carry-over from other donors' samples. CDR3s include the opening cysteine and the closing phenylalanine or tryptophan. The order of the fields is D gene, clone size, J gene, V gene, CDR3 protein, CDR3 DNA. A D gene is named only where the DNA matches it firmly. The size of a clone is reported for some rows only, either as once, few or many, or as a class for expanded clones.

D gene: -
clone size: -
J gene: TRBJ1-1
V gene: TRBV6-5
CDR3 protein: CASSYSGTQNTEAFF
CDR3 DNA: TGTGCCAGCAGTTACTCAGGGACACAGAACACTGAAGCTTTCTTT

D gene: -
clone size: -
J gene: TRBJ2-1
V gene: TRBV7-2
CDR3 protein: CASSLALSTRGNEQFF
CDR3 DNA: TGTGCCAGCAGCTTAGCGCTGTCCACGAGGGGGAATGAGCAGTTCTTC

D gene: -
clone size: once
J gene: TRBJ1-2
V gene: TRBV5-4
CDR3 protein: CASSFDSYGYTF
CDR3 DNA: TGTGCCAGCAGCTTCGACAGCTATGGCTACACCTTC

D gene: -
clone size: -
J gene: TRBJ2-7
V gene: TRBV5-1
CDR3 protein: CASSEAIRGLGGEQYF
CDR3 DNA: TGCGCCAGCAGCGAGGCCATCCGGGGCCTCGGGGGCGAGCAGTACTTC

D gene: -
clone size: -
J gene: TRBJ2-3
V gene: TRBV9
CDR3 protein: CASSRGFDTDTQYF
CDR3 DNA: TGTGCCAGCAGCAGGGGTTTCGACACAGATACGCAGTATTTT

D gene: TRBD1
clone size: -
J gene: TRBJ2-4
V gene: TRBV27
CDR3 protein: CASSRDRQNIQYF
CDR3 DNA: TGTGCCAGCAGCCGGGACAGACAAAACATTCAGTACTTC

D gene: TRBD2
clone size: -
J gene: TRBJ2-7
V gene: TRBV5-1
CDR3 protein: CASSLGLAGAGYEQYF
CDR3 DNA: TGCGCCAGCAGCTTGGGCCTAGCGGGGGCTGGGTACGAGCAGTACTTC

D gene: -
clone size: -
J gene: TRBJ1-4
V gene: TRBV7-9
CDR3 protein: CASSGGGDNEKLFF
CDR3 DNA: TGTGCCAGCAGCGGAGGGGGGGACAATGAAAAACTGTTTTTT

D gene: TRBD1
clone size: -
J gene: TRBJ2-1
V gene: TRBV7-6
CDR3 protein: CASSFSHGQGNEQFF
CDR3 DNA: TGTGCCAGCAGCTTTTCACACGGACAGGGCAATGAGCAGTTCTTC

D gene: -
clone size: -
J gene: TRBJ1-1
V gene: TRBV4-3
CDR3 protein: CASSQDRRAEAFF
CDR3 DNA: TGCGCCAGCAGCCAAGATCGCAGGGCGGAAGCTTTCTTT

D gene: TRBD1
clone size: -
J gene: TRBJ2-2
V gene: TRBV2
CDR3 protein: CASSDRAGGAGGELFF
CDR3 DNA: TGTGCCAGCAGTGATCGGGCAGGGGGCGCTGGCGGGGAGCTGTTTTTT

D gene: TRBD1
clone size: -
J gene: TRBJ1-2
V gene: TRBV2
CDR3 protein: CARKQGAGYGYTF
CDR3 DNA: TGTGCCAGGAAACAGGGGGCGGGCTATGGCTACACCTTC

D gene: TRBD1
clone size: -
J gene: TRBJ2-1
V gene: TRBV27
CDR3 protein: CASTYGTGGYNEQFF
CDR3 DNA: TGTGCCAGCACTTACGGGACAGGGGGCTACAATGAGCAGTTCTTC

D gene: -
clone size: -
J gene: TRBJ2-2
V gene: TRBV7-9
CDR3 protein: CASSLALGGPGPGELFF
CDR3 DNA: TGTGCCAGCAGCTTAGCGCTTGGGGGCCCTGGTCCCGGGGAGCTGTTTTTT

D gene: TRBD1
clone size: -
J gene: TRBJ2-5
V gene: TRBV7-2
CDR3 protein: CASSFRQGKGETQYF
CDR3 DNA: TGTGCCAGCAGCTTTAGACAGGGGAAAGGGGAGACCCAGTACTTC

D gene: TRBD1
clone size: -
J gene: TRBJ1-6
V gene: TRBV6-5
CDR3 protein: CASSLTGGVYSPLHF
CDR3 DNA: TGTGCCAGCAGTTTGACAGGGGGCGTATATTCACCCCTCCACTTT

D gene: -
clone size: -
J gene: TRBJ2-6
V gene: TRBV7-9
CDR3 protein: CASSSPAAASSGANVLTF
CDR3 DNA: TGTGCCAGCAGCTCCCCGGCGGCGGCTAGCTCTGGGGCCAACGTCCTGACTTTC

D gene: -
clone size: -
J gene: TRBJ2-3
V gene: TRBV7-9
CDR3 protein: CASSRQGPFTDTQYF
CDR3 DNA: TGTGCCAGCAGCCGTCAGGGTCCGTTCACAGATACGCAGTATTTT

D gene: -
clone size: -
J gene: TRBJ2-5
V gene: TRBV5-6
CDR3 protein: CASSLESFLETQYF
CDR3 DNA: TGTGCCAGCAGCTTGGAATCCTTCTTGGAGACCCAGTACTTC

D gene: TRBD2
clone size: -
J gene: TRBJ2-1
V gene: TRBV19
CDR3 protein: CASTPGLVGFNEQFF
CDR3 DNA: TGTGCCAGTACCCCGGGACTAGTAGGATTCAATGAGCAGTTCTTC

D gene: -
clone size: -
J gene: TRBJ1-2
V gene: TRBV28
CDR3 protein: CASSLGGGGGDYGYTF
CDR3 DNA: TGTGCCAGCAGTTTGGGGGGAGGCGGGGGAGATTATGGCTACACCTTC

D gene: -
clone size: -
J gene: TRBJ1-2
V gene: TRBV6-5
CDR3 protein: CASSYSPGRGGYTF
CDR3 DNA: TGTGCCAGCAGTTACTCCCCGGGTAGGGGTGGCTACACCTTC

D gene: -
clone size: -
J gene: TRBJ2-1
V gene: TRBV7-2
CDR3 protein: CASRPNRDKNEQFF
CDR3 DNA: TGTGCCAGCAGGCCTAACCGGGACAAAAATGAGCAGTTCTTC

D gene: -
clone size: -
J gene: TRBJ2-7
V gene: TRBV7-8
CDR3 protein: CASSLVQDYEQYF
CDR3 DNA: TGTGCCAGCAGCTTAGTACAGGATTACGAGCAGTACTTC

D gene: TRBD1
clone size: once
J gene: TRBJ1-6
V gene: TRBV5-1
CDR3 protein: CASSSPTTGGGNSPLHF
CDR3 DNA: TGCGCCAGCAGCTCACCAACGACAGGGGGTGGTAATTCACCCCTCCACTTT

D gene: -
clone size: -
J gene: TRBJ2-1
V gene: TRBV4-1
CDR3 protein: CASSQATTHNEQFF
CDR3 DNA: TGCGCCAGCAGCCAAGCGACAACCCACAATGAGCAGTTCTTC

D gene: TRBD2
clone size: -
J gene: TRBJ2-7
V gene: TRBV6-1
CDR3 protein: CASDSGGAPYEQYF
CDR3 DNA: TGTGCCAGCGATAGCGGGGGGGCTCCCTACGAGCAGTACTTC

D gene: TRBD1
clone size: -
J gene: TRBJ1-6
V gene: TRBV7-2
CDR3 protein: CASSYGSDQGARNSPLHF
CDR3 DNA: TGTGCCAGCAGCTACGGCAGCGACCAGGGGGCAAGGAATTCACCCCTCCACTTT

D gene: -
clone size: -
J gene: TRBJ1-2
V gene: TRBV5-4
CDR3 protein: CASSLSGVMGYGYTF
CDR3 DNA: TGTGCCAGCAGCCTATCAGGGGTTATGGGCTATGGCTACACCTTC

D gene: TRBD2
clone size: -
J gene: TRBJ2-7
V gene: TRBV14
CDR3 protein: CASSQLLAGAPYEQYF
CDR3 DNA: TGTGCCAGCAGCCAATTATTAGCGGGGGCTCCCTACGAGCAGTACTTC

D gene: -
clone size: -
J gene: TRBJ2-7
V gene: TRBV11-2
CDR3 protein: CASSFQIEQYF
CDR3 DNA: TGTGCCAGCAGCTTTCAGATCGAGCAGTACTTC

D gene: -
clone size: -
J gene: TRBJ1-1
V gene: TRBV21-1
CDR3 protein: CAGGRSEAFF
CDR3 DNA: TGTGCCGGCGGGCGGAGTGAAGCTTTCTTT

D gene: TRBD1
clone size: -
J gene: TRBJ2-1
V gene: TRBV6-6
CDR3 protein: CASSYGTANEQFF
CDR3 DNA: TGTGCCAGCAGTTATGGGACAGCTAATGAGCAGTTCTTC

D gene: TRBD2
clone size: -
J gene: TRBJ2-3
V gene: TRBV4-2
CDR3 protein: CASSPSSGGTDTQYF
CDR3 DNA: TGTGCCAGCAGCCCCTCTAGCGGGGGGACAGATACGCAGTATTTT

D gene: TRBD2
clone size: -
J gene: TRBJ2-3
V gene: TRBV4-1
CDR3 protein: CASSDSGSVSDTQYF
CDR3 DNA: TGCGCCAGCAGCGATAGCGGGAGTGTTTCAGATACGCAGTATTTT

D gene: -
clone size: -
J gene: TRBJ2-1
V gene: TRBV29-1
CDR3 protein: CSVEDLGESSYNEQFF
CDR3 DNA: TGCAGCGTTGAAGACTTAGGAGAAAGCTCCTACAATGAGCAGTTCTTC

D gene: -
clone size: -
J gene: TRBJ1-5
V gene: TRBV6-5
CDR3 protein: CASSIYPGPGQPQHF
CDR3 DNA: TGTGCCAGCAGCATATATCCAGGCCCCGGTCAGCCCCAGCATTTT

D gene: -
clone size: -
J gene: TRBJ1-5
V gene: TRBV4-3
CDR3 protein: CASSQDRGQPQHF
CDR3 DNA: TGCGCCAGCAGCCAAGATAGAGGCCAGCCCCAGCATTTT

D gene: -
clone size: once
J gene: TRBJ1-5
V gene: TRBV27
CDR3 protein: CASSLSGANQPQHF
CDR3 DNA: TGTGCCAGCAGTTTATCGGGGGCAAATCAGCCCCAGCATTTT

D gene: -
clone size: -
J gene: TRBJ1-2
V gene: TRBV9
CDR3 protein: CASSTRDRTYGYTF
CDR3 DNA: TGTGCCAGCAGCACGAGAGACAGAACCTATGGCTACACCTTC

D gene: TRBD1
clone size: -
J gene: TRBJ1-1
V gene: TRBV7-2
CDR3 protein: CASSSKAGQGFSEAFF
CDR3 DNA: TGTGCCAGCAGCTCTAAGGCGGGACAGGGTTTTTCAGAAGCTTTCTTT

D gene: TRBD2
clone size: -
J gene: TRBJ2-2
V gene: TRBV5-6
CDR3 protein: CASSLGGGVSGELFF
CDR3 DNA: TGTGCCAGCAGCTTAGGCGGGGGAGTTTCCGGGGAGCTGTTTTTT

D gene: TRBD2
clone size: -
J gene: TRBJ2-1
V gene: TRBV7-8
CDR3 protein: CASSLVVGLAGGEQFF
CDR3 DNA: TGTGCCAGCAGCTTAGTAGTGGGACTAGCGGGAGGGGAGCAGTTCTTC

D gene: TRBD1
clone size: -
J gene: TRBJ1-4
V gene: TRBV4-3
CDR3 protein: CASSRGTGSEKLFF
CDR3 DNA: TGCGCCAGCAGCCGTGGGACAGGTTCAGAAAAACTGTTTTTT

D gene: -
clone size: -
J gene: TRBJ2-1
V gene: TRBV21-1
CDR3 protein: CAKRRTSGSPRGNEQFF
CDR3 DNA: TGTGCCAAACGCCGGACTAGCGGGAGCCCAAGAGGGAATGAGCAGTTCTTC

D gene: TRBD1
clone size: -
J gene: TRBJ1-2
V gene: TRBV7-9
CDR3 protein: CASSSGTGGFLDYGYTF
CDR3 DNA: TGTGCCAGCAGCTCCGGGACAGGGGGCTTTCTTGACTATGGCTACACCTTC

D gene: -
clone size: few
J gene: TRBJ1-2
V gene: TRBV11-1
CDR3 protein: CASSLQGAQYGYTF
CDR3 DNA: TGTGCCAGCAGCTTACAAGGGGCCCAATATGGCTACACCTTC

D gene: -
clone size: -
J gene: TRBJ2-7
V gene: TRBV12-1
CDR3 protein: CASSFGGSRYEQYF
CDR3 DNA: TGTGCCAGCAGCTTTGGGGGCAGCCGCTACGAGCAGTACTTC